Listed here are 31 T cell receptor beta chains from one sample, sequenced in a study of blood T cell repertoires in COVID-19. Here immunoSEQ multiplex PCR was the method, and the copy in TCRdb shows in-frame clones only, minus some. This sample has more than 200,000 clones; around 90% occur once, and the top ten carry approximately 1.3%. Input material: peripheral blood. These receptors all stem from a man older than 75 with acute or convalescent COVID-19.

V usage is TRBV9 and J usage is TRBJ2-3, with 8 positions matching TRBD2. Germline V gene data show CDR1 as SGDLS and CDR2 as YYNGEE. The CDR3 has 15 amino acids. Trimming at V came to 6 bases and at J to 9 bases, leaving 15 bases not matched to a gene. CDR3 residues: CASTSSGSGGLTQYF. CDR3 sequence (DNA): TGTGCCAGCACCTCAAGCGGGAGCGGGGGTTTGACGCAGTATTTT.

The chain combines TRBV29-1 with TRBJ2-3, with 7 bases aligning to TRBD2. The CDR3 covers 14 residues. From germline, CDR1 is SQVTM and CDR2 ANQGSEA. With V trimmed by 4 bases and J by 1 base, 5 bases remained unmatched. CDR3: CSVGGRAGTDTQYF. The CDR3 DNA reads as TGCAGCGTTGGGGGGAGGGCCGGCACAGATACGCAGTATTTT.

CDR3 sequence: CASSSGTSGNTQYF. The CDR3 bases are TGTGCCAGCAGCTCGGGGACTAGCGGGAATACGCAGTATTTT. The genes are TRBV9 and TRBJ2-3; TRBD2 aligns across 13 bases. Germline V lookup: CDR1 SGDLS, CDR2 YYNGEE. V shed 4 bases, J shed 7 bases, and the junction held 3 bases outside the gene matches. The CDR3 runs to 14 residues.

The chain carries TRBV11-2 and TRBJ1-2, with TRBD1 identical over 7 bases. Germline values: CDR1 SGHAT, CDR2 FQNNGV. This CDR3 is built from 16 residues. With V trimmed by 5 bases and J by 2 bases, 11 bases remained unmatched. DNA of the CDR3: TGTGCCAGCAGCGTAAATCCGGGACAGTTAAACTATGGCTACACCTTC. It specifies CASSVNPGQLNYGYTF.

This sequence joins TRBV4-2 and TRBJ2-2; 8 bases align to TRBD2. The CDR3 has 14 amino acids. V was pared by 4 bases and J by 6 bases, with 4 bases of the junction left unmatched. CDR1 is LGHNA and CDR2 is YNFKEQ in the germline V gene. CDR3 residues: CASSPDGGAGELFF. Here the CDR3 DNA reads TGTGCCAGCAGCCCCGACGGGGGGGCCGGGGAGCTGTTTTTT.

DNA for the CDR3: TGTGCCAGTACCATCAGGGATCAGCCCCAGCATTTT. It encodes CASTIRDQPQHF. The V call is TRBV19, the J call TRBJ1-5, with TRBD1 as a possible D gene (5 bases). The germline CDR1 and CDR2 sequences are LNHDA and SQIVND (reference sequence). The CDR3 is 12 residues long. Trimming removed 7 bases at V and 5 bases at J, with 9 bases between.

This clone was seen only a few times. The chain has TRBV4-1 and TRBJ1-1, with D possibly matching TRBD1 (5 bases). V dropped 0 bases and J dropped 5 bases, with 10 bases sitting between them. Looked up from germline, CDR1 is MGHRA and CDR2 is YSYEKL. The CDR3 runs to 14 residues. The CDR3 spells CASSQDMGQTEAFF. The CDR3 DNA sequence: TGCGCCAGCAGCCAAGATATGGGGCAAACTGAAGCTTTCTTT.

The chain joins TRBV4-1 to TRBJ2-5; D possibly corresponds to TRBD1 (6 bases). The V gene's germline CDR1 is MGHRA and CDR2 YSYEKL. V was pared by 4 bases and J by 1 base, with 10 bases between. This CDR3 contains 14 residues. The CDR3 DNA reads TGCGCCAGCAGCCCCCGGACAGTCCAAGAGACCCAGTACTTC. Its translation is CASSPRTVQETQYF.

The chain employs TRBV6-2 or TRBV6-3 and TRBJ2-4; 7 bases line up with TRBD2. The CDR3 is 19 amino acids. The germline CDR1 and CDR2 sequences are MNHEY and SVGEGT. J was trimmed by 0 bases and V by 0 bases; bases with no gene match: 11. DNA for the CDR3: TGTGCCAGCAGTTACTCCCGAGTCGCGGGAGAGGTAGCCAAAAACATTCAGTACTTC. This codes for CASSYSRVAGEVAKNIQYF.

The gene calls are TRBV7-2 and TRBJ2-7, with 9 bases identical to TRBD1. V lost 1 base and J lost 3; bases outside the gene matches: 10. Germline-derived CDR1 and CDR2 are SGHTA and FQGNSA. The CDR3 is made up of 17 amino acids. The CDR3 spells CASSLGPTGGRNYEQYF. CDR3 DNA sequence: TGTGCCAGCAGCTTAGGCCCCACAGGGGGCCGAAACTACGAGCAGTACTTC. Complete variable domain (other parts from reference TRBV7-2 and TRBJ2-7): GAGVSQSPSNKVTEKGKDVELRCDPISGHTALYWYRQSLGQGLEFLIYFQGNSAPDKSGLPSDRFSAERTGGSVSTLTIQRTQQEDSAVYLCASSLGPTGGRNYEQYFGPGTRLTVT.

CDR3 residues: CASSLAGYYGYTF. Written as DNA, the CDR3 is TGTGCCAGCAGCTTGGCAGGATACTATGGCTACACCTTC. The rearrangement joins TRBV5-6 to TRBJ1-2; D is undetermined. Trimming took 0 bases from V and 3 from J, leaving 6 bases between them. Germline CDR1 reads SGHDT; CDR2 reads YYEEEE. CDR3 length: 13 amino acids.

The chain links TRBV6-1 to TRBJ1-4, with D hard to call. The germline V gene encodes CDR1 MNHNS and CDR2 SASEGT. Trimming removed 2 bases at V and 5 bases at J, with 6 bases between. The CDR3 totals 13 residues. For the CDR3, the DNA is TGTGCCAGCAGTGAACCGGGGAATGAAAAACTGTTTTTT. This translates into CASSEPGNEKLFF.

V usage is TRBV7-6 and J usage is TRBJ2-3, with D possibly being TRBD2 (6 bases). Trimming pared 2 bases from V and 5 bases from J, leaving 20 bases between. Germline V gene lookup returns CDR1 SGHVS and CDR2 FNYEAQ. The CDR3 sequence is 17 residues long. In DNA form, the CDR3 reads TGTGCCAGCAGCTTAACTGTTGCTAGCGAGGTAGGAGATACGCAGTATTTT. It yields the protein CASSLTVASEVGDTQYF.

The J gene is TRBJ1-2, the V gene TRBV7-2; TRBD1 is a possible D gene (5 bases). CDR1 is SGHTA and CDR2 is FQGNSA in the germline V gene. The CDR3 has 18 residues. The V gene lost 1 base and the J gene lost 0 bases, with 18 bases spanning the gap. The CDR3: CASSLVVAGNGANYGYTF. CDR3 DNA: TGTGCCAGCAGCTTAGTAGTGGCAGGGAACGGCGCTAACTATGGCTACACCTTC. The full variable domain, rest sourced from reference TRBV7-2 and TRBJ1-2, is GAGVSQSPSNKVTEKGKDVELRCDPISGHTALYWYRQSLGQGLEFLIYFQGNSAPDKSGLPSDRFSAERTGGSVSTLTIQRTQQEDSAVYLCASSLVVAGNGANYGYTFGSGTRLTVV.

J is TRBJ2-2 and V is TRBV27; 11 positions match TRBD1. V was pared by 3 bases and J by 6 bases, with 9 bases of the junction left unmatched. Germline V gene data show CDR1 as MNHEY and CDR2 as SMNVEV (reference sequence). CDR3 length: 17 amino acids. DNA for the CDR3: TGTGCCAGCAGTTTGGTAGGACAGGGGGCTGCTTCCGGGGAGCTGTTTTTT. It is translated as CASSLVGQGAASGELFF.

The chain is built from TRBV18 and TRBJ2-7, with TRBD1 matching over 7 bases. Trimming removed 2 bases from V and 0 bases from J; junction bases left unmatched: 7. Germline V gene sequence: CDR1 KGHSH, CDR2 LQKENI. There are 16 residues in the CDR3. CDR3 protein: CASSPYQQGSSYEQYF. The CDR3 DNA is TGTGCCAGCTCACCATATCAACAGGGGTCCTCCTACGAGCAGTACTTC.

The J gene is TRBJ1-2, the V gene TRBV19; D possibly corresponds to TRBD1 (6 bases). This CDR3 is 17 amino acids long. Germline V gives CDR1 LNHDA, CDR2 SQIVND (reference sequence). The V gene lost 9 bases and the J gene lost 4 bases, with 27 bases spanning the gap. CDR3 nucleotides: TGTGCCAGCAGAGGGGGGGACGCCCTGGGTTTAGCCTATGGCTACACCTTC. Its translation: CASRGGDALGLAYGYTF. Supplemented by reference TRBV19 and TRBJ1-2, the full variable domain reads DGGITQSPKYLFRKEGQNVTLSCEQNLNHDAMYWYRQDPGQGLRLIYYSQIVNDFQKGDIAEGYSVSREKKESFPLTVTSAQKNPTAFYLCASRGGDALGLAYGYTFGSGTRLTVV.

V is TRBV5-1 and J is TRBJ2-3; a possible D gene is TRBD2 (6 bases). Trimming took off 4 bases at V and 0 bases at J, with 12 bases between the two ends. CDR1 is SGHRS, CDR2 YFSETQ, per germline. The length of the CDR3 is 15 residues. The CDR3 DNA reads TGCGCCAGCAGCCCCCTAGCGTTCAGCACAGATACGCAGTATTTT. Translation: CASSPLAFSTDTQYF.

The chain is built from TRBV24-1 and TRBJ1-2; no definite D call. The CDR3 covers 13 residues. Germline CDR1 and CDR2: KGHDR and SFDVKD. Trimming pared 3 bases from V and 5 bases from J, leaving 9 bases between. CDR3 residues: CATSDPGLYGYTF. Here the CDR3 DNA reads TGTGCCACCAGTGATCCCGGTCTATATGGCTACACCTTC.

The genes are TRBV5-1 and TRBJ2-7, with D possibly TRBD1 on 6 matching bases. Trimming pared 4 bases from V and 3 bases from J, leaving 14 bases between. The germline V gene has CDR1 SGHRS and CDR2 YFSETQ. The CDR3 sequence is 14 residues long. DNA of the CDR3: TGCGCCAGCAGCCTGGGGGCTAGCTACTACGAGCAGTACTTC. It codes for CASSLGASYYEQYF. Complete variable domain (other parts from reference TRBV5-1 and TRBJ2-7): KAGVTQTPRYLIKTRGQQVTLSCSPISGHRSVSWYQQTPGQGLQFLFEYFSETQRNKGNFPGRFSGRQFSNSRSEMNVSTLELGDSALYLCASSLGASYYEQYFGPGTRLTVT.

This clone appeared a few times. The chain couples TRBV5-6 to TRBJ1-3; D ambiguous. The V gene lost 4 bases and the J gene lost 2 bases, with 10 bases spanning the gap. The CDR3 totals 14 residues. Germline V CDR1 and CDR2: SGHDT, YYEEEE. The CDR3, as DNA: TGTGCCAGCAGCGAGGGATTCGCTGGAAACACCATATATTTT. Translating gives CASSEGFAGNTIYF. The variable domain in full, completed from reference TRBV5-6 and TRBJ1-3, reads DAGVTQSPTHLIKTRGQQVTLRCSPKSGHDTVSWYQQALGQGPQFIFQYYEEEERQRGNFPDRFSGHQFPNYSSELNVNALLLGDSALYLCASSEGFAGNTIYFGEGSWLTVV.

The chain joins TRBV29-1 to TRBJ1-4; D perhaps matches TRBD1 (5 bases). The ends were cut back, 3 bases at V and 6 bases at J, with 11 bases in the middle. The CDR3 sequence is 13 residues long. Germline V lookup: CDR1 SQVTM, CDR2 ANQGSEA. The DNA for the CDR3 is TGCAGCGTTGATACGGGGGGAGATGAAAAACTGTTTTTT. It specifies CSVDTGGDEKLFF.

The CDR3 is CASSVGDRFNEQYF. The CDR3 DNA reads TGTGCCAGCAGCGTAGGAGACAGGTTTAACGAGCAGTACTTC. V gene TRBV9 combines with J gene TRBJ2-7; D is perhaps TRBD1 (6 bases). Per the germline V gene, CDR1 is SGDLS and CDR2 is YYNGEE. This CDR3 contains 14 residues. V lost 0 bases and J lost 5, with 12 bases in between.

The table lists this clone with a few counts. The chain links TRBV7-9 to TRBJ2-2; D unresolved. Germline V gene lookup returns CDR1 SEHNR and CDR2 FQNEAQ (reference sequence). The CDR3 contains 15 residues. V lost 3 bases and J lost 1, with 9 bases in between. Written as DNA, the CDR3 is TGTGCCAGCAGCTTTTATTCACAGAACACCGGGGAGCTGTTTTTT. Protein sequence: CASSFYSQNTGELFF.

In its sample, this clone was seen once. The V call is TRBV6-6, the J call TRBJ2-3; 8 bases are a match to TRBD1. CDR1 is MNHNY, CDR2 SVGAGI, per germline (reference sequence). Unmatched junction bases numbered 6, after V lost 6 bases and J lost 4 bases. The CDR3 totals 14 residues. The CDR3 reads CASSWDRSADTQYF. As DNA, the CDR3 is TGTGCCAGCAGCTGGGACAGGTCGGCAGATACGCAGTATTTT.

J is TRBJ2-7 and V is TRBV5-6; 8 bases agree with TRBD2. Germline V CDR1 and CDR2: SGHDT, YYEEEE. Trimming removed 1 base from V and 3 bases from J; junction bases left unmatched: 9. The CDR3 runs to 16 residues. CDR3 loop: CASSLYLSGGDYEQYF. CDR3 nucleotide sequence: TGTGCCAGCAGCTTGTACTTAAGCGGGGGTGACTACGAGCAGTACTTC. Full variable domain (missing parts from reference TRBV5-6 and TRBJ2-7): DAGVTQSPTHLIKTRGQQVTLRCSPKSGHDTVSWYQQALGQGPQFIFQYYEEEERQRGNFPDRFSGHQFPNYSSELNVNALLLGDSALYLCASSLYLSGGDYEQYFGPGTRLTVT.

This chain links TRBV28 with TRBJ1-5; possibly TRBD1 for D (6 bases). Trimming pared 7 bases from V and 4 bases from J, leaving 11 bases between. CDR1 MDHEN and CDR2 SYDVKM come from the germline V gene. The CDR3 totals 13 residues. The CDR3 sequence: CASTQGKNQPQHF. Written as DNA, the CDR3 is TGTGCCAGCACCCAGGGGAAGAATCAGCCCCAGCATTTT.

The chain is built from TRBV7-9 and TRBJ2-5, with 8 positions matching TRBD1. Germline trimming cut 4 bases from V and 1 base from J; bases unmatched to any gene: 8. CDR1 and CDR2 from the germline V gene are SEHNR and FQNEAQ (reference sequence). The CDR3 runs to 16 residues. CDR3: CASSSPSQGAQETQYF. The CDR3 bases are TGTGCCAGCAGCTCCCCTTCGCAGGGGGCCCAAGAGACCCAGTACTTC.

The chain combines TRBV28 with TRBJ1-5; D is unresolved. CDR3 length: 14 residues. Germline-derived CDR1 and CDR2 are MDHEN and SYDVKM. Trimming cost V 5 bases and J 9 bases, with 17 bases left between them. The CDR3 DNA is TGTGCCAGCAGTCGGGATGACTCCTCGGGGCCCCAGCATTTT. Protein: CASSRDDSSGPQHF.

V usage is TRBV6-5 and J usage is TRBJ1-1; 7 nucleotides agree with TRBD1. Germline V gene data show CDR1 as MNHEY and CDR2 as SVGAGI. CDR3 size: 15 residues. With 6 bases clipped from V and 6 bases from J, the junction kept 13 bases outside the gene matches. The CDR3, as DNA: TGTGCCAGCAGAAAACAGGGGTTTAGTCTTCCTGAAGCTTTCTTT. This sequence encodes CASRKQGFSLPEAFF.

The chain uses TRBV6-5 and TRBJ1-1; no clear D gene. The CDR3 runs to 13 residues. The germline V and J ends were trimmed by 2 bases and 1 base, with 5 bases remaining between them. Germline V CDR1 and CDR2: MNHEY, SVGAGI. CDR3 sequence (DNA): TGTGCCAGCAGTTACCGCAGGAACACTGAAGCTTTCTTT. This sequence encodes CASSYRRNTEAFF.